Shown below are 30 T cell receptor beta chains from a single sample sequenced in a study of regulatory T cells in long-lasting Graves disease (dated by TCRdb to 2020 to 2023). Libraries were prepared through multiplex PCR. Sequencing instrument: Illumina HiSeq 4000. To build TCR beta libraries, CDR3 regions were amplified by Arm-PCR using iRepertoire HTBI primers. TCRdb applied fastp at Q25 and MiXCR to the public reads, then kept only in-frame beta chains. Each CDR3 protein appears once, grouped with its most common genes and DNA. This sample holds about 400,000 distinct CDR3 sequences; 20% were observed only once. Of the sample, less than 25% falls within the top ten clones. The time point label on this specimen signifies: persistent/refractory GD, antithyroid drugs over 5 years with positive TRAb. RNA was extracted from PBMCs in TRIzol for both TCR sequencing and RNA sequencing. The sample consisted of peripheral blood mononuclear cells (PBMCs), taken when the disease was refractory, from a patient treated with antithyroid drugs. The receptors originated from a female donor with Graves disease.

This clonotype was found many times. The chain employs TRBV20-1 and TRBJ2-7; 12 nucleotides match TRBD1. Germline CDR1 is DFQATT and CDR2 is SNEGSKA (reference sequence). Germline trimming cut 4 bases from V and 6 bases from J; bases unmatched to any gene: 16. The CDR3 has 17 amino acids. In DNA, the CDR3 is TGCAGTGCTAAGGCGGCACTCGAGGGACAGGGGGCACCCGAGCAGTACTTC. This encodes CSAKAALEGQGAPEQYF.

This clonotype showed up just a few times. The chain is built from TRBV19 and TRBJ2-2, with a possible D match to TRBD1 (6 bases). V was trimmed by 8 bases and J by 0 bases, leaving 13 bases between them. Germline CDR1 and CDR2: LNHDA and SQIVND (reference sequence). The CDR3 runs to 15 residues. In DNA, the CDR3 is TGTGCCAGTCAAAGGGGGAGCGCGAACACCGGGGAGCTGTTTTTT. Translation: CASQRGSANTGELFF.

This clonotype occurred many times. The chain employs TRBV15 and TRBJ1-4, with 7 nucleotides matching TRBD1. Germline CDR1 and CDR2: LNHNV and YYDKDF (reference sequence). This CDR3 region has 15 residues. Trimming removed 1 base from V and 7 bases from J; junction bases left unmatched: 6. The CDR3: CATSRVGTASEKLFF. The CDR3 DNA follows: TGTGCCACCAGCAGAGTCGGGACAGCGAGTGAAAAACTGTTTTTT.

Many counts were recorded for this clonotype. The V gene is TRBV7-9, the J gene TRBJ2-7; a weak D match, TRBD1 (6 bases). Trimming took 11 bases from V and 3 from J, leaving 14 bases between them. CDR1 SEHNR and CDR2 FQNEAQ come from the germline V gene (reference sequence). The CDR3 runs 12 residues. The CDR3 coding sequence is TGTGCCTGTGGGGACACCTTCTACGAGCAGTACTTC. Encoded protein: CACGDTFYEQYF.

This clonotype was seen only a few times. In nucleotides, the CDR3 is TGTGCCAGCAGCCAAGAAGAGGACATCCACGAGCAGTACTTC. It encodes CASSQEEDIHEQYF. The chain links TRBV3-1 to TRBJ2-7, with D possibly matching TRBD1 (5 bases). V was trimmed by 0 bases and J by 5 bases, leaving 11 bases between them. This CDR3 spans 14 amino acids. CDR1 and CDR2 (germline): LGHDT, YNNKEL (reference sequence).

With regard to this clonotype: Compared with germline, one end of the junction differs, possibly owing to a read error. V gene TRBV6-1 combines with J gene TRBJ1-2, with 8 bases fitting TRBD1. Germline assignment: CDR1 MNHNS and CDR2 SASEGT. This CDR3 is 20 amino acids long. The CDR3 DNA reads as TGTGCCGGCAGTGTCGCCCAATTAGGGACAGGTCGTTCTTTTCCCTATGGCTACACCTTC. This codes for CAGSVAQLGTGRSFPYGYTF.

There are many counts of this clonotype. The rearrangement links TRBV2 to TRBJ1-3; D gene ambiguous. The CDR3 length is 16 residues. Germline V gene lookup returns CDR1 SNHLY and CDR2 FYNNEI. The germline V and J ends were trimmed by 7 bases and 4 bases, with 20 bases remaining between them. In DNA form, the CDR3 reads TGTGCCAGCATCTGGGAGGATGGGCCTTCCGGAAACACCATATATTTT. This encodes CASIWEDGPSGNTIYF.

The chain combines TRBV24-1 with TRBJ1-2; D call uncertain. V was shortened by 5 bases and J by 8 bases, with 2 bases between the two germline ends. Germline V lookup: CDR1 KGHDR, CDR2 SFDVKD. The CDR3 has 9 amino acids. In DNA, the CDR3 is TGTGCCACCAGTGCCGGCTACACCTTC. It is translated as CATSAGYTF.

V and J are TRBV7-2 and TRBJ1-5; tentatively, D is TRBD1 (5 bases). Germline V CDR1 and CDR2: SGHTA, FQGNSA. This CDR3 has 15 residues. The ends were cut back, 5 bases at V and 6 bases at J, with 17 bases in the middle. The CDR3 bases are TGTGCCAGCAGCCAAGATTCGTACGACAGTCAGCCCCAGCATTTT. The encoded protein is CASSQDSYDSQPQHF.

CDR3 protein: CSVQGDGYTF. CDR3 sequence (DNA): TGCAGCGTTCAAGGGGATGGCTACACCTTC. The V call is TRBV29-1, the J call TRBJ1-2; TRBD1 is a possible D gene (5 bases). This CDR3 has 10 amino acids. Trimming removed 5 bases from V and 6 bases from J, with 7 bases in between. Per the germline V gene, CDR1 is SQVTM and CDR2 is ANQGSEA.

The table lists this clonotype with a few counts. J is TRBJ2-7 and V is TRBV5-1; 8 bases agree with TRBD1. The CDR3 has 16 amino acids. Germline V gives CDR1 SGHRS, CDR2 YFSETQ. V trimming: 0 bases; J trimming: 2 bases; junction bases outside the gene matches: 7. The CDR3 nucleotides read TGCGCCAGCAGCTTGGCCGGGACAGGATCCACCTACGAGCAGTACTTC. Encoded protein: CASSLAGTGSTYEQYF. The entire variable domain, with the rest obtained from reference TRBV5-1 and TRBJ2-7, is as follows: KAGVTQTPRYLIKTRGQQVTLSCSPISGHRSVSWYQQTPGQGLQFLFEYFSETQRNKGNFPGRFSGRQFSNSRSEMNVSTLELGDSALYLCASSLAGTGSTYEQYFGPGTRLTVT.

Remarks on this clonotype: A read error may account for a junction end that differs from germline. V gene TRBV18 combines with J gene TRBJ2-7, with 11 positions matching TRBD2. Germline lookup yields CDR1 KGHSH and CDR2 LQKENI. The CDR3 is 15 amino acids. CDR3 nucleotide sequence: TGTGCCAGCACAGTAGCGGGAGGGCCCGGCTACAAGCAGTACTTC. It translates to CASTVAGGPGYKQYF.

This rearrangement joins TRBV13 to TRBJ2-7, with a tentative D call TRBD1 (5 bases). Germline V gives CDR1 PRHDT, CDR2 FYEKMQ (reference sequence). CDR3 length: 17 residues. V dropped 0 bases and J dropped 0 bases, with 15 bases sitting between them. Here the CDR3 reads CASSLGGRALSSYEQYF. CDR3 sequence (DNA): TGTGCCAGCAGCTTAGGCGGCAGGGCCTTATCCTCCTACGAGCAGTACTTC.

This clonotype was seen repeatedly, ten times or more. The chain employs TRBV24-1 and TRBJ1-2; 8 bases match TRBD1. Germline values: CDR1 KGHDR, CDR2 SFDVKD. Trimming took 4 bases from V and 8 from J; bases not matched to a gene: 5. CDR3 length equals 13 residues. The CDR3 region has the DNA TGTGCCACCAGTGAAAACAGGGGGAAGGGCTACACCTTC. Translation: CATSENRGKGYTF.

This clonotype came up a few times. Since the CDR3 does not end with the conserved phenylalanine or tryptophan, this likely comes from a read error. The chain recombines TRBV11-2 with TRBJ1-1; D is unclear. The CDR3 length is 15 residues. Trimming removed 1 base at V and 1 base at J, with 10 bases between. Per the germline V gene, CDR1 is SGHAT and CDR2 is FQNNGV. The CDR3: CASSLGRWGNTEAFL. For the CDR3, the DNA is TGTGCCAGCAGCTTAGGACGGTGGGGGAACACTGAAGCTTTCCTT.

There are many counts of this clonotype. The CDR3 here is CASSVTGWELFF. For the CDR3, the DNA is TGTGCCAGCAGTGTAACAGGGTGGGAGCTGTTTTTT. V usage is TRBV2 and J usage is TRBJ2-2; a possible D gene is TRBD1 (6 bases). Trimming stripped 4 bases from V and 9 bases from J, with 9 bases between. The CDR3 is 12 residues long. CDR1 SNHLY and CDR2 FYNNEI come from the germline V gene.

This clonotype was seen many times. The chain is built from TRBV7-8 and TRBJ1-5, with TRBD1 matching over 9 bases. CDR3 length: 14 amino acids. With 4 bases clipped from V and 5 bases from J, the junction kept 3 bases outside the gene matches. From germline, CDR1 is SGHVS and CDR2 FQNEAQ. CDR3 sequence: CASSWTGVDQPQHF. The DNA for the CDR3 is TGTGCCAGCAGCTGGACAGGGGTGGATCAGCCCCAGCATTTT.

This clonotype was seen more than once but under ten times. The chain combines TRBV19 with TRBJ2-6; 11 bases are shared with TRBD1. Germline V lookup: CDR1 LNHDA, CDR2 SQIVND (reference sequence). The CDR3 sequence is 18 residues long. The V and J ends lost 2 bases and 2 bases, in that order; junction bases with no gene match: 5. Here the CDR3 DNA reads TGTGCCAGTAGTATACCAGGACAGGGGGCAGCTGGGGCCAACGTCCTGACTTTC. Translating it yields CASSIPGQGAAGANVLTF.

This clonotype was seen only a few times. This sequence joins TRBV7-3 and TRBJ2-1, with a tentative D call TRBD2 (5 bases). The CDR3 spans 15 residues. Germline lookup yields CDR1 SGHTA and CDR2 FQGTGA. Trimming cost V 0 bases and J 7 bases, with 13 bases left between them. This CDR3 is CASSLTGGVGNEQFF. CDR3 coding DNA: TGTGCCAGCAGCTTAACAGGAGGTGTGGGAAATGAGCAGTTCTTC.

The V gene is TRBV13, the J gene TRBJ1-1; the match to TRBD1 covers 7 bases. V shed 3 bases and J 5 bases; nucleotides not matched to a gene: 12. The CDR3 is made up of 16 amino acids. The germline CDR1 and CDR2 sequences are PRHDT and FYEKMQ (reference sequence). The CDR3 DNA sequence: TGTGCCAGCAGCTTCCTATATGAAGGGGGCAGAACTGAAGCTTTCTTT. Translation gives CASSFLYEGGRTEAFF.

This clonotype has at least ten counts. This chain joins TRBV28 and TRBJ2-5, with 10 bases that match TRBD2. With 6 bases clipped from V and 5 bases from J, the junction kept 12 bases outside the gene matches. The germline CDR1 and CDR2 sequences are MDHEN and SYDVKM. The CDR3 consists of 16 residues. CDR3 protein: CASSSLEGLAVETQYF. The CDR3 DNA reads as TGTGCCAGCAGCTCCCTCGAAGGACTAGCGGTTGAGACCCAGTACTTC.

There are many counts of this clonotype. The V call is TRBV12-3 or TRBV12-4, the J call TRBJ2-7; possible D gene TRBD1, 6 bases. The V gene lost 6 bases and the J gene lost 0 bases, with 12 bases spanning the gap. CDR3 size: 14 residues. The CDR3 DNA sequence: TGTGCCAGCAGATACCGGGACAACTCCTACGAGCAGTACTTC. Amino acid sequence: CASRYRDNSYEQYF.

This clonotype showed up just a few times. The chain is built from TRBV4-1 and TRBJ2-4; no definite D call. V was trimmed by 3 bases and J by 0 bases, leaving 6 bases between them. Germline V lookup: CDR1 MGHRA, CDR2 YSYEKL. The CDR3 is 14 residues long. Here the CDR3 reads CASSHPVAKNIQYF. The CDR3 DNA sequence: TGCGCCAGCAGCCACCCAGTAGCCAAAAACATTCAGTACTTC.

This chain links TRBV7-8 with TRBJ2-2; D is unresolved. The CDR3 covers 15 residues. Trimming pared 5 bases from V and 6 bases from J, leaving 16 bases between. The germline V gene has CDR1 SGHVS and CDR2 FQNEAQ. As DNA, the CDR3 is TGTGCCAGCAGCCCGACCAGTATGGGATCCGGGGAGCTGTTTTTT. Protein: CASSPTSMGSGELFF.

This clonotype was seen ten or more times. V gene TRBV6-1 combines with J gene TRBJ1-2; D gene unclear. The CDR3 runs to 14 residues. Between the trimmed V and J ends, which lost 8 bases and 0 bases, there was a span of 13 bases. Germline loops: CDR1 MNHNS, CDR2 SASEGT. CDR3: CASFGTPSNYGYTF. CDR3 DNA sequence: TGTGCCAGCTTTGGAACCCCGTCTAACTATGGCTACACCTTC.

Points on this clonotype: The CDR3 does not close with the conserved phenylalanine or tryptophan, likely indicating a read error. CDR3 protein: CDSSSYDRAYGYTL. The CDR3 region has the DNA TGTGACAGCAGTTCCTATGACAGGGCATATGGCTACACCCTC. The gene calls are TRBV28 and TRBJ1-2, with 7 bases lining up with TRBD1. The CDR3 loop spans 14 amino acids. Germline V gene lookup returns CDR1 MDHEN and CDR2 SYDVKM.

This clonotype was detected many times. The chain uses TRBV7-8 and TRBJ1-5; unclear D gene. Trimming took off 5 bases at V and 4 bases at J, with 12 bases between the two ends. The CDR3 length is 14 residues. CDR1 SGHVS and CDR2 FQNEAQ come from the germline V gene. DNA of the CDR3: TGTGCCAGCAGCCGAAATGGCCTAAATCAGCCCCAGCATTTT. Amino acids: CASSRNGLNQPQHF.

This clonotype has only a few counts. The CDR3 DNA reads TGTGCCAGCCAGAAGGCGAACCAAGAGACCCAGTACTTC. The encoded protein is CASQKANQETQYF. V usage is TRBV6-1 and J usage is TRBJ2-5; no reliable D call. V was pared by 8 bases and J by 0 bases, with 10 bases between. Germline V lookup: CDR1 MNHNS, CDR2 SASEGT. The CDR3 has 13 residues.

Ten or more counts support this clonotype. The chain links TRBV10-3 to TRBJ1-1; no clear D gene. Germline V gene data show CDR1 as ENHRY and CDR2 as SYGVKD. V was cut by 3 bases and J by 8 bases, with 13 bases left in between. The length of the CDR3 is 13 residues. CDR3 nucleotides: TGTGCCATCAGTGACCCTGGTCCACTGGAAGCTTTCTTT. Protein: CAISDPGPLEAFF.

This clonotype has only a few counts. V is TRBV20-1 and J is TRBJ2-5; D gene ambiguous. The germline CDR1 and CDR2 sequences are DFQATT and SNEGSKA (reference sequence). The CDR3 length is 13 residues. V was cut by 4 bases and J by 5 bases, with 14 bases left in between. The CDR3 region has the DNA TGCAGTGCTACCGGAAGGGATTGGGAGACCCAGTACTTC. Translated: CSATGRDWETQYF.